A selection of T cell receptor beta chains follows, all from one sample in a study of Graves' ophthalmopathy and Graves' hyperthyroidism. One entry per CDR3 protein results from TCRdb running MiXCR on the multiplex PCR reads. The table lists hundreds of thousands of distinct CDR3 sequences, about 38% of them singletons. Sequenced sample: peripheral blood. The receptors here all came from an adult man with Graves' ophthalmopathy. Each CDR3 is given with its conserved first and last residue. The D gene is left open where the match is weak. Where a row states a size, it is once, few, many or the class of an expanded clone; other rows omit it.

d_call,j_call,clone_size,v_call,cdr3_nt,cdr3_aa
TRBD2,TRBJ2-5,-,TRBV6-5,TGTACCAGCGAAGTAATAGCGGGAAGCGAGACCCAGTACTTC,CTSEVIAGSETQYF
-,TRBJ2-7,-,TRBV6-1,TGTGCCGCTCGGGACCAGAGCTCCTACGACCAGTACTTC,CAARDQSSYDQYF
TRBD2,TRBJ2-5,-,TRBV7-9,TGTGCCAGCAGCCTCGCACCCCGAGCGGGAGGGCAAGAGACCCAGTACTTC,CASSLAPRAGGQETQYF
-,TRBJ2-5,-,TRBV29-1,TGCAGCGCCAAAGGGGAGGAGGTGATCCAGTACTTC,CSAKGEEVIQYF
-,TRBJ1-5,-,TRBV2,TGTGCCATCAGTGAGTCTTGGGGACAAGGGAAGCATTTT,CAISESWGQGKHF
-,TRBJ2-2,-,TRBV9,TGTGCCAGCAGCACCGGGGGACAGAACACCGGGGAGCTGTTTTTT,CASSTGGQNTGELFF
-,TRBJ2-7,-,TRBV3-1,TGTGCCAGCAGCCAAAGGTTCAGGGGAAACGAGCAGTACTTC,CASSQRFRGNEQYF
-,TRBJ2-7,many,TRBV20-1,TGCAGTGCTAGAGGTCCTTTTTACTACGAGCAGTACTTC,CSARGPFYYEQYF
TRBD1,TRBJ2-7,-,TRBV5-6,TGTGCCAGCAGCAAAAGGGACAGGGATTACGAGCAGTACTTC,CASSKRDRDYEQYF
-,TRBJ1-6,-,TRBV25-1,TGTGCCAGCAGTGAAGGGGGCGAATTTAATTCACCCCTCCACTTT,CASSEGGEFNSPLHF
-,TRBJ2-5,many,TRBV19,TGTGCCAGTATCCAGGGGGAGACCCAGTACTTC,CASIQGETQYF
-,TRBJ2-2,many,TRBV7-8,TGTGCCAGCAGGGAACCGGGACAAAGCACCGGGGAGCTGTTTTTT,CASREPGQSTGELFF
-,TRBJ1-2,many,TRBV7-2,TGTGCCAGCAGCTTATGGCCTCGGGGGAACAACTATGGCTACACCTTC,CASSLWPRGNNYGYTF
TRBD2,TRBJ2-5,few,TRBV29-1,TGCAGCGTCCTCTTAGCGGGGGGCCAAGAGACCCAGTACTTC,CSVLLAGGQETQYF
-,TRBJ1-2,many,TRBV5-1,TGCGCCAGCAGCTTGGAAACAGGGTACGGCTACACCTTC,CASSLETGYGYTF
TRBD1,TRBJ1-2,few,TRBV4-2,TGTGCCAGCAGCCAAGGTGCGGCAGGGGGATATGGCTACACCTTC,CASSQGAAGGYGYTF
-,TRBJ2-7,few,TRBV12-3/TRBV12-4,TGTGCCAGCAGTAAGACGGGGAGCTCCTACGAGCAGTACTTC,CASSKTGSSYEQYF
-,TRBJ2-7,-,TRBV2,TGTGCCAGCAGGTCCAGGTACACTGATTACGAGCAGTACTTC,CASRSRYTDYEQYF
-,TRBJ1-1,few,TRBV10-3,TGTGCCAGCAGTTACTCTCGGGCTGTTGAAGCTTTCTTT,CASSYSRAVEAFF
-,TRBJ2-7,many,TRBV7-3,TGTGCCCCCCGACCACCTTCGATTTACGAGCAGTACTTC,CAPRPPSIYEQYF
TRBD1,TRBJ1-5,few,TRBV7-2,TGTGCCAGCAGCAGGGGGCTTAGCAATCAGCCCCAGCATTTT,CASSRGLSNQPQHF
-,TRBJ2-7,few,TRBV6-5,TGTGCCAGCAGTTACGGTGCAGGCGGGTCTGCCTACGAGCAGTACTTC,CASSYGAGGSAYEQYF
TRBD1,TRBJ1-2,-,TRBV25-1,TGTGCCAGCAGTGGACAGGGACATCCGTATGGCTACACCTTC,CASSGQGHPYGYTF
-,TRBJ2-7,-,TRBV12-3/TRBV12-4,TGTGCTAGTGGTTTGAGGGCGGGGTCCTACGAGCAGTACTTC,CASGLRAGSYEQYF
-,TRBJ2-7,-,TRBV20-1,TGCAGTGCTTTGCCCATGGGGGGCTCCTACGAGCAGTACTTC,CSALPMGGSYEQYF
-,TRBJ1-4,many,TRBV4-2,TGTGCCAGCAGCCAAGACTATGCCTCAGGGAGGGATGAAAAACTGTTTTTT,CASSQDYASGRDEKLFF
TRBD1,TRBJ2-7,few,TRBV11-3,TGTGCCAGCAGCTTAGGCGGGGACAGGCGTTTCTCCTACGAGCAGTACTTC,CASSLGGDRRFSYEQYF
-,TRBJ2-7,-,TRBV10-3,TGTGCTAGAGTGGCGGGGAGCACCTACGAGCAGTACTTC,CARVAGSTYEQYF
-,TRBJ1-4,many,TRBV4-1,TGCGCCAGCAGTCCTCGACGGTCAACTAATGAAAAACTGTTTTTT,CASSPRRSTNEKLFF
-,TRBJ2-2,-,TRBV2,TGTGCCAGCAGTGAGCGCACCGGGGAGCTGTTTTTT,CASSERTGELFF
-,TRBJ2-1,few,TRBV15,TGTGCCACCAGCAGACAGGGGAGCAATGAGCAGTTCTTC,CATSRQGSNEQFF
TRBD1,TRBJ1-1,many,TRBV20-1,TGCAGTGCTATCACCGGGACAGCGAACACTGAAGCTTTCTTT,CSAITGTANTEAFF
TRBD1,TRBJ1-2,many,TRBV5-6,TGTGCCAGCAGCTTGGCAGGGGGTGACGGCTACACCTTC,CASSLAGGDGYTF
-,TRBJ1-5,-,TRBV29-1,TGCAGCGTCAGGTCGGGGGGACCCCAGCATTTT,CSVRSGGPQHF
-,TRBJ1-2,few,TRBV12-5,TGTGCTAGTGGTTTGGAGCCAGGGGTTGGCTACACCTTC,CASGLEPGVGYTF
-,TRBJ2-5,-,TRBV12-3/TRBV12-4,TGTGCCAGCAGCGACCCGGGGGAGACCCAGTACTTC,CASSDPGETQYF
TRBD2,TRBJ2-5,many,TRBV2,TGTGCCAGCAGGACTAGCGGGGGGCAAGAGACCCAGTACTTC,CASRTSGGQETQYF
-,TRBJ2-7,-,TRBV9,TGTGCCAGCAGCGTTGGAACGTTTTGGGAAGAGCAGTACTTC,CASSVGTFWEEQYF
TRBD2,TRBJ2-5,-,TRBV5-1,TGCGCCAGCAGCCCGGGAGGTGGGGTAGCGGGGATTCAAGAGACCCAGTACTTC,CASSPGGGVAGIQETQYF
-,TRBJ1-1,-,TRBV5-1,TGCGCCAGCAGCGCGGGTGGGGGCAGGGGCACTGAAGCTTTCTTT,CASSAGGGRGTEAFF
-,TRBJ1-5,-,TRBV10-3,TGTGCCATCAGTGAGTCGGGTGGTGAGACCCAGCATTTT,CAISESGGETQHF
TRBD1,TRBJ1-1,-,TRBV2,TGTGCCAGCAGGAAACAGGGGAATAGTGAAGCTTTCTTT,CASRKQGNSEAFF
-,TRBJ2-7,-,TRBV19,TGTGCCAGTAGTATAGCCCGGAAAGGGGTGGACGAGCAGTACTTC,CASSIARKGVDEQYF
TRBD1,TRBJ2-7,many,TRBV11-2,TGTGCCAGCAGCTTTTGGGACAGAGGCTACGAGCAGTACTTC,CASSFWDRGYEQYF
-,TRBJ2-7,-,TRBV2,TGTGCTAGTGGACAGACTAGCTCCTACGAGCAGTACTTC,CASGQTSSYEQYF